One sample yielded the 8 T cell receptor beta chains listed below, sequenced in a study of beta chain features in type 1 diabetes. Expressed TCRB transcripts were sequenced because the isolated RNA had all been reverse transcribed beforehand. Here immunoSEQ multiplex PCR was the method, and the copy in TCRdb shows in-frame clones only, minus some. The sample carries approximately 140,000 clones, 6.9% recorded once. The sequenced material came from central memory CD4+ T cells from blood. The receptors shown here come from a woman aged 25 to 45 in good health.

This clone has a handful of counts. The rearrangement joins TRBV28 to TRBJ2-2; TRBD2 might be the D (5 bases). Trimming cost V 1 base and J 7 bases, with 7 bases left between them. Germline CDR1 MDHEN, CDR2 SYDVKM. The CDR3 extends over 13 amino acids. The CDR3 nucleotides are TGTGCCAGCAGTTTATTCGGGGTCGGGGAGCTGTTTTTT. It specifies CASSLFGVGELFF.

In this sample, this clone turned up a few times. The rearrangement joins TRBV14 to TRBJ2-1; 8 nucleotides agree with TRBD2. Germline loops: CDR1 SGHDN, CDR2 FVKESK. This CDR3 region has 17 residues. J lost 3 bases, V lost 1 base, and 8 bases had no gene match. CDR3 protein: CASSQAGTRSYYNEQFF. The CDR3 DNA is TGTGCCAGCAGCCAAGCCGGGACTAGATCTTACTACAATGAGCAGTTCTTC.

This clone appeared a few times. J is TRBJ1-3 and V is TRBV5-1; D is unresolved. The CDR3 covers 15 residues. Germline CDR1 SGHRS, CDR2 YFSETQ. V lost 4 bases to trimming and J lost 2 bases, with 13 bases between them. Here the CDR3 reads CASSRTGMTGNTIYF. The CDR3 DNA is TGCGCCAGCAGCCGAACCGGGATGACTGGAAACACCATATATTTT. Filled out from reference TRBV5-1 and TRBJ1-3, the complete variable domain reads KAGVTQTPRYLIKTRGQQVTLSCSPISGHRSVSWYQQTPGQGLQFLFEYFSETQRNKGNFPGRFSGRQFSNSRSEMNVSTLELGDSALYLCASSRTGMTGNTIYFGEGSWLTVV.

V gene TRBV28 combines with J gene TRBJ1-5, with 9 bases matching TRBD1. Germline V gives CDR1 MDHEN, CDR2 SYDVKM. Trimming took 6 bases from V and 5 from J; bases not matched to a gene: 11. This CDR3 is 16 amino acids long. In DNA, the CDR3 is TGTGCCAGCAGACCACCCGGTTGGACAGGGGATCAGCCCCAGCATTTT. Amino acid sequence: CASRPPGWTGDQPQHF.

This clone was detected only a few times. J is TRBJ1-2 and V is TRBV5-4; maybe TRBD1 (5 bases). CDR1 and CDR2 (germline): SGHNT, YYREEE (reference sequence). This CDR3 is 13 amino acids long. Trimming took off 1 base at V and 8 bases at J, with 12 bases between the two ends. The CDR3 coding sequence is TGTGCCAGCAGCTTGTGGGGGGGAGAAGGCTACACCTTC. Residues: CASSLWGGEGYTF.

The genes are TRBV2 and TRBJ2-7; the match to TRBD1 covers 11 bases. The CDR3 loop spans 14 amino acids. The germline CDR1 and CDR2 sequences are SNHLY and FYNNEI. Trimming took 6 bases from V and 5 from J; bases not matched to a gene: 6. DNA of the CDR3: TGTGCCAGCAGGCCCGGGACAGGGGGGGACGAGCAGTACTTC. Its translation is CASRPGTGGDEQYF.

This clone turned up a few times. Other DNA sequences from this sample encode an identical CDR3 as well. The chain recombines TRBV5-1 with TRBJ1-1, with D uncertain. V lost 0 bases and J lost 5, with 11 bases in between. The germline CDR1 and CDR2 sequences are SGHRS and YFSETQ. The CDR3 extends over 14 amino acids. CDR3 coding DNA: TGCGCCAGCAGCTTGGAGACCCCGGAGACTGAAGCTTTCTTT. Its translation is CASSLETPETEAFF.

This clone was seen a few times. V usage is TRBV9 and J usage is TRBJ2-7; tentatively, D is TRBD1 (6 bases). This CDR3 region has 15 residues. Trimming left V 3 bases short and J 2 bases short, with 15 bases between. Germline V lookup: CDR1 SGDLS, CDR2 YYNGEE. Written as DNA, the CDR3 is TGTGCCAGCAGCGGGGGGCCCCCGAGCCCCTACGAGCAGTACTTC. Its translation is CASSGGPPSPYEQYF.